The next 24 T cell receptor beta chains were all read from a single sample in a study of blood T cells in healthy people across ages. Then a second PCR, running about 6 to 12 cycles, was carried out with a sample-barcoded 5' primer and a J-beta primer mix. TCRdb independently ran MiXCR on the 5' RACE reads; one entry per CDR3 protein. There are approximately 670,000 distinct CDR3 sequences in the sample; less than 45% occur only once, and about 32% lies in the top ten. The specimen was blood. Receptors originate from an elderly man in good health.

The J gene is TRBJ1-6, the V gene TRBV20-1; D is uncertain. The ends were cut back, 0 bases at V and 7 bases at J, with 10 bases in the middle. The CDR3 sequence is 14 residues long. The germline CDR1 and CDR2 sequences are DFQATT and SNEGSKA (reference sequence). The CDR3: CSARDLSRNSPLHF. The CDR3 nucleotides read TGCAGTGCTAGAGACCTGTCCAGGAATTCACCCCTCCACTTT.

This clonotype was observed a handful of times. The rearrangement links TRBV4-1 to TRBJ2-4; no clear D gene. Between the trimmed V and J ends, which lost 0 bases and 0 bases, there was a span of 18 bases. CDR3 size: 19 residues. Germline-derived CDR1 and CDR2 are MGHRA and YSYEKL. CDR3 residues: CASSQDGNRGQLAKNIQYF. The DNA of the CDR3 is TGCGCCAGCAGCCAAGATGGAAACAGAGGTCAGCTAGCCAAAAACATTCAGTACTTC.

This clonotype occurred many times. The rearrangement links TRBV4-3 to TRBJ1-2; D is ambiguous. Germline-derived CDR1 and CDR2 are LGHNA and YSLEER. CDR3 length: 13 amino acids. V was cut by 0 bases and J by 7 bases, with 9 bases left in between. CDR3 residues: CASSQETAGGYTF. The CDR3 region has the DNA TGCGCCAGCAGCCAAGAAACGGCAGGTGGCTACACCTTC.

V gene TRBV6-2 or TRBV6-3 combines with J gene TRBJ2-5; the D is unclear. Germline CDR1 is MNHEY and CDR2 is SVGEGT. CDR3 length: 12 amino acids. The V gene lost 2 bases and the J gene lost 5 bases, with 6 bases spanning the gap. The CDR3 DNA is TGTGCCAGCAGTTACGCCGAGGAGACCCAGTACTTC. It specifies CASSYAEETQYF.

This clonotype was seen just once. This chain joins TRBV20-1 and TRBJ2-4; tentative D call: TRBD2 (6 bases). The DNA end is more similar to TRBJ2-7, so the J call may be wrong. Germline CDR1 reads DFQATT; CDR2 reads SNEGSKA (reference sequence). This CDR3 spans 15 amino acids. CDR3 sequence reads: CSARVSTGGTYEQYF. The CDR3 DNA follows: TGCAGTGCTAGAGTGTCTACAGGAGGGACTTACGAGCAGTACTTC.

This clonotype was found once. The germline gene is not matched at one end of the junction; a read error may be the cause. The chain uses TRBV6-2 or TRBV6-3 and TRBJ2-3, with a possible D match to TRBD2 (6 bases). Germline CDR1 MNHEY, CDR2 SVGEGT. The CDR3 contains 13 residues. The CDR3 DNA is TGTGCCAGCAGTCGAACTAGCACAGGTACGCAGTATTTT. Amino acids: CASSRTSTGTQYF.

The V call is TRBV7-2, the J call TRBJ1-3; maybe TRBD1 (6 bases). Per germline, CDR1 SGHTA and CDR2 FQGNSA. V was clipped by 5 bases and J by 9 bases, with 20 bases between them. This CDR3 is 15 amino acids long. The CDR3 loop reads CASSTYRDTGGTIYF. CDR3 nucleotide sequence: TGTGCCAGCAGCACCTACCGGGACACCGGCGGCACCATATATTTT.

About this clonotype itself: This could be a read error, since a much larger clone is one nucleotide away. J is TRBJ2-7 and V is TRBV29-1; 10 bases are shared with TRBD1. The CDR3 spans 15 residues. From germline, CDR1 is SQVTM and CDR2 ANQGSEA. CDR3 in amino acids: CSVEPRSGTGVERYF. The DNA for the CDR3 is TGCAGCGTTGAACCTCGAAGTGGGACAGGGGTCGAGCGGTACTTC.

The sample holds a few counts of this clonotype. The V call is TRBV6-5, the J call TRBJ1-2, with D possibly being TRBD1 (6 bases). Trimming left V 6 bases short and J 7 bases short, with 15 bases between. CDR3 size: 13 residues. CDR1 and CDR2 (germline): MNHEY, SVGAGI. The CDR3 spells CASRTTGYAGYTF. In DNA form, the CDR3 reads TGTGCCAGCAGAACAACAGGGTATGCTGGCTACACCTTC.

The sample holds a few counts of this clonotype. This sequence joins TRBV21-1 and TRBJ2-7; TRBD1 is the table's D call, not checked against the DNA. TRBV21-1 is described as a pseudogene. The length of the CDR3 is 10 residues. In nucleotides, the CDR3 is TGTGCCAGCCCGCCGGGAAAGCAGTACTTC. Residues: CASPPGKQYF.

The sample holds a few counts of this clonotype. The gene calls are TRBV6-2 or TRBV6-3 and TRBJ2-7; 10 positions agree with TRBD1. There are 17 residues in the CDR3. V was pared by 5 bases and J by 2 bases, with 12 bases of the junction left unmatched. CDR1 MNHEY and CDR2 SVGEGT come from the germline V gene. In DNA form, the CDR3 reads TGTGCCAGCAGTCACGCCCCGGGACAGGGGCCTACCTACGAGCAGTACTTC. This gives the protein CASSHAPGQGPTYEQYF.

The chain carries TRBV7-9 and TRBJ2-2; D ambiguous. The CDR3 totals 16 residues. V was pared by 2 bases and J by 8 bases, with 18 bases between. Germline V gene sequence: CDR1 SEHNR, CDR2 FQNEAQ (reference sequence). CDR3 residues: CASSLIISEPAGELFF. The DNA of the CDR3 is TGTGCCAGCAGCTTAATTATTTCCGAGCCTGCGGGGGAGCTGTTTTTT.

This clonotype appeared a few times. The genes are TRBV7-2 and TRBJ2-7; 9 bases match TRBD1. This CDR3 has 15 amino acids. J gave up 2 bases and V 5 bases, and 7 bases lay outside the gene matches. Germline V lookup: CDR1 SGHTA, CDR2 FQGNSA. The CDR3 region has the DNA TGTGCCAGCAGCGCCCCGGGACAGGGTCCCTACGAGCAGTACTTC. It codes for CASSAPGQGPYEQYF. Together with reference TRBV7-2 and TRBJ2-7, the CDR3 gives the full variable domain: GAGVSQSPSNKVTEKGKDVELRCDPISGHTALYWYRQSLGQGLEFLIYFQGNSAPDKSGLPSDRFSAERTGGSVSTLTIQRTQQEDSAVYLCASSAPGQGPYEQYFGPGTRLTVT.

The chain recombines TRBV20-1 with TRBJ2-7; tentative D call: TRBD1 (6 bases). Trimming stripped 1 base from V and 6 bases from J, with 13 bases between. From germline, CDR1 is DFQATT and CDR2 SNEGSKA (reference sequence). This CDR3 comprises 13 residues. CDR3 in DNA: TGCAGTGCTAGAGTTGCAGGGGTGAGCGAGCAGTACTTC. Its protein product is CSARVAGVSEQYF.

The sample holds a few counts of this clonotype. This rearrangement joins TRBV4-1 to TRBJ1-5; TRBD1 agrees at 7 bases. Germline CDR1 MGHRA, CDR2 YSYEKL. The CDR3 sequence is 18 residues long. V trimming: 2 bases; J trimming: 2 bases; junction bases outside the gene matches: 12. DNA of the CDR3: TGCGCCAGCAGCCAAACACAGGGGTCTGGAGGGGGCAATCAGCCCCAGCATTTT. Protein: CASSQTQGSGGGNQPQHF.

The chain links TRBV18 to TRBJ1-5; D unclear. The germline V gene encodes CDR1 KGHSH and CDR2 LQKENI. Trimming cost V 3 bases and J 7 bases, with 10 bases left between them. This CDR3 spans 13 amino acids. CDR3 sequence reads: CASSPEGRQPQHF. CDR3 in DNA: TGTGCCAGCTCACCGGAAGGTCGGCAGCCCCAGCATTTT.

This clonotype has a handful of counts. The V and J genes are TRBV7-2 and TRBJ1-1; D unresolved. The CDR3 has 18 residues. Germline lookup yields CDR1 SGHTA and CDR2 FQGNSA. Trimming left V 0 bases short and J 0 bases short, with 17 bases between. CDR3: CASSLAGGRPPMNTEAFF. CDR3 DNA sequence: TGTGCCAGCAGCTTAGCGGGAGGGAGACCTCCGATGAACACTGAAGCTTTCTTT.

This clonotype occurred once. V usage is TRBV2 and J usage is TRBJ1-6; 7 nucleotides line up with TRBD1. With 3 bases clipped from V and 10 bases from J, the junction kept 6 bases outside the gene matches. From germline, CDR1 is SNHLY and CDR2 FYNNEI. CDR3 size: 14 residues. The CDR3 protein is CASSDVIGGSPLHF. As DNA, the CDR3 is TGTGCCAGCAGTGACGTTATAGGGGGCTCACCCCTCCACTTT. Full variable domain (rest looked up from reference TRBV2 and TRBJ1-6): EPEVTQTPSHQVTQMGQEVILRCVPISNHLYFYWYRQILGQKVEFLVSFYNNEISEKSEIFDDQFSVERPDGSNFTLKIRSTKLEDSAMYFCASSDVIGGSPLHFGNGTRLTVT.

Concerning this clonotype itself: This may be a read error, as it is one base from a much larger clone. The chain links TRBV20-1 to TRBJ2-5; D is unclear. The J call is doubtful: the DNA matches TRBJ2-7 better. The germline V gene has CDR1 DFQATT and CDR2 SNEGSKA (reference sequence). The length of the CDR3 is 13 residues. The CDR3 nucleotides read TGCAGTGCTAGTGAGGCTGCTAACTACGAGCAGTACTTC. This sequence encodes CSASEAANYEQYF.

The chain has TRBV28 and TRBJ2-7; no reliable D call. The V end was cut by 2 bases, the J end by 2 bases, with 13 bases between. Germline V CDR1 and CDR2: MDHEN, SYDVKM. The CDR3 loop spans 15 amino acids. CDR3 nucleotide sequence: TGTGCCAGCAGTTTAAAGGCGGCCACCACCTACGAGCAGTACTTC. Its translation is CASSLKAATTYEQYF.

The chain has TRBV9 and TRBJ2-7, with 9 bases identical to TRBD2. The ends lost 4 bases at V and 7 bases at J; junction bases unmatched: 21. This CDR3 is 18 amino acids long. Germline V lookup: CDR1 SGDLS, CDR2 YYNGEE. CDR3 DNA: TGTGCCAGCAGCTCGCAACGTAGACTAGCGGCCCCTTGGGGGGAGCAGTACTTC. Translated, it gives CASSSQRRLAAPWGEQYF.

The rearrangement links TRBV29-1 to TRBJ2-3; 7 positions agree with TRBD2. The CDR3 extends over 16 amino acids. The germline gives CDR1 SQVTM, CDR2 ANQGSEA. Unmatched junction bases numbered 13, after V lost 5 bases and J lost 2 bases. CDR3 residues: CSVNPRTRRSTDTQYF. The DNA of the CDR3 is TGCAGCGTTAACCCACGGACTAGGCGCTCCACAGATACGCAGTATTTT.

The CDR3 DNA reads TGTGCCACCAGCAGGTCAGGGGGGGAAGGCAATCAGCCCCAGCATTTT. Amino acid sequence: CATSRSGGEGNQPQHF. V usage is TRBV15 and J usage is TRBJ1-5; 7 bases align to TRBD1. The CDR3 contains 16 residues. Germline V gene lookup returns CDR1 LNHNV and CDR2 YYDKDF (reference sequence). Trimming removed 3 bases from V and 2 bases from J; junction bases left unmatched: 7.

This clonotype was counted once. The chain employs TRBV6-2 or TRBV6-3 and TRBJ2-2; 12 bases map to TRBD1. Germline trimming cut 5 bases from V and 5 bases from J; bases unmatched to any gene: 6. The CDR3 totals 16 residues. The germline gives CDR1 MNHEY, CDR2 SVGEGT. CDR3 loop: CASSLRDRGPTGELFF. CDR3 nucleotides: TGTGCCAGCAGTCTCCGGGACAGGGGGCCTACCGGGGAGCTGTTTTTT.